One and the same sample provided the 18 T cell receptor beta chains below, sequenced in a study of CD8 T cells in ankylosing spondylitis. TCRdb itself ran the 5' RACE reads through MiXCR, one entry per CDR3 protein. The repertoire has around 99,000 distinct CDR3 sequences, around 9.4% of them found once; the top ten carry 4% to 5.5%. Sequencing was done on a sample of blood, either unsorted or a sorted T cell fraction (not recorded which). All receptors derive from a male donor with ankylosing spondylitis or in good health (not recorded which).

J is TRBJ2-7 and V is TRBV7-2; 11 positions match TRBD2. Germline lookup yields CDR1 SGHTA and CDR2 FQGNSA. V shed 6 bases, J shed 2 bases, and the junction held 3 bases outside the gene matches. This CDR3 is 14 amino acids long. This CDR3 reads CASSYSGGAYEQYF. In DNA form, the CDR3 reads TGTGCCAGCAGTTATAGCGGGGGGGCCTACGAGCAGTACTTC.

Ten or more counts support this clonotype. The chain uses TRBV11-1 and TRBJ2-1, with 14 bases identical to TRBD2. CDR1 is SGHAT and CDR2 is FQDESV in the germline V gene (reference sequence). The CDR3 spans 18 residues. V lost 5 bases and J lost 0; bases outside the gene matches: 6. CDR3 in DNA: TGTGCCAGCAGCCCCGGGACTAGCGGGGGCCGCTCCTACAATGAGCAGTTCTTC. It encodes CASSPGTSGGRSYNEQFF.

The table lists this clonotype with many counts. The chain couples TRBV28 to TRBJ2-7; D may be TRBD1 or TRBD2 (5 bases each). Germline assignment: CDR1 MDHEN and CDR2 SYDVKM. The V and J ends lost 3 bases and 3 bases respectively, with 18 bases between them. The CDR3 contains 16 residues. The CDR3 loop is CASSFNSGRVNYEQYF. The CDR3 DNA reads TGTGCCAGCAGTTTCAACTCGGGGCGGGTTAACTACGAGCAGTACTTC.

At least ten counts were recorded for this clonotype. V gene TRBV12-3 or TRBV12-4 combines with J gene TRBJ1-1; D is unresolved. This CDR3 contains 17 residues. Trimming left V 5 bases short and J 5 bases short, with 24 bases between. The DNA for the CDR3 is TGTGCCAGCAGTCGAGGCTCCATCCCGGGGTCGGAGACTGAAGCTTTCTTT. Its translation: CASSRGSIPGSETEAFF.

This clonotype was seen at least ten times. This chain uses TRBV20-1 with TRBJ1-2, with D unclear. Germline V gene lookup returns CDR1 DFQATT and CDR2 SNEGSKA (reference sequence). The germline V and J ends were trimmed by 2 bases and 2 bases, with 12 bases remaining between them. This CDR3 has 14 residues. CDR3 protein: CSARILGFNYGYTF. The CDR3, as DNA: TGCAGTGCTAGAATCTTGGGATTCAACTATGGCTACACCTTC.

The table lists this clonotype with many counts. CDR3 sequence reads: CASSVTSYTEAFF. The CDR3 nucleotides read TGTGCCAGCTCTGTGACAAGTTACACTGAAGCTTTCTTT. The V call is TRBV12-3 or TRBV12-4, the J call TRBJ1-1; D is unclear. Between the trimmed V and J ends, which lost 8 bases and 3 bases, there was a span of 13 bases. The CDR3 has 13 residues.

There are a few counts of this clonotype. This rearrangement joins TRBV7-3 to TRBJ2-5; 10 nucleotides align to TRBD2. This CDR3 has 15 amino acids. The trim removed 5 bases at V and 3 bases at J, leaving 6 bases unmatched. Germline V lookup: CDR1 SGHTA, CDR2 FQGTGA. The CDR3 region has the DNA TGTGCCAGCAGCCCCGGGACTAGCGATAAAGAGACCCAGTACTTC. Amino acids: CASSPGTSDKETQYF.

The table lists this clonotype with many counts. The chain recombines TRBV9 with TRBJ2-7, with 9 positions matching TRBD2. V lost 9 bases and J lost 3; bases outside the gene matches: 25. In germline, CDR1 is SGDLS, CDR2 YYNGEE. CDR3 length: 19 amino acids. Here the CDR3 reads CATLWGIKKRGDLYYEQYF. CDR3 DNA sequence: TGTGCCACTCTGTGGGGGATAAAGAAGCGGGGGGACCTTTACTACGAGCAGTACTTC.

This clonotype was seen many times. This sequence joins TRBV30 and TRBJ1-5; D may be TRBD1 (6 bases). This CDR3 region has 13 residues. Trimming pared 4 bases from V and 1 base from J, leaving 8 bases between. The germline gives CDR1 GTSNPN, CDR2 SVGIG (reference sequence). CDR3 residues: CAWNQGSNQPQHF. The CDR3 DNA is TGTGCCTGGAACCAGGGGAGCAATCAGCCCCAGCATTTT.

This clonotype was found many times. This CDR3 is CASSLPGANQDTQYF. CDR3 DNA sequence: TGCGCCAGCAGCTTGCCGGGGGCCAATCAAGATACGCAGTATTTT. This chain connects TRBV5-1 to TRBJ2-3; D may correspond to TRBD1 or TRBD2 (6 bases each). Trimming took 1 base from V and 5 from J, leaving 14 bases between them. Germline CDR1 reads SGHRS; CDR2 reads YFSETQ. This CDR3 has 15 residues.

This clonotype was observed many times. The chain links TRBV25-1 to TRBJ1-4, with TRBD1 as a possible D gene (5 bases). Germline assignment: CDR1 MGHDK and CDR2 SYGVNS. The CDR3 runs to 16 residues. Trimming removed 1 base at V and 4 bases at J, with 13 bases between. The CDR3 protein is CASSESVAGNNEKLFF. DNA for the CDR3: TGTGCCAGCAGTGAATCCGTCGCAGGGAATAATGAAAAACTGTTTTTT.

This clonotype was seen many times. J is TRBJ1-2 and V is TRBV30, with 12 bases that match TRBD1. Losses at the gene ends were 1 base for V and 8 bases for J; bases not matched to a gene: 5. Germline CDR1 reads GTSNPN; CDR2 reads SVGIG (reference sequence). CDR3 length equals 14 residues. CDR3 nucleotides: TGTGCCTGGAGTGGGGGACAGGGGGCGCGCGGCTACACCTTC. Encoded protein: CAWSGGQGARGYTF.

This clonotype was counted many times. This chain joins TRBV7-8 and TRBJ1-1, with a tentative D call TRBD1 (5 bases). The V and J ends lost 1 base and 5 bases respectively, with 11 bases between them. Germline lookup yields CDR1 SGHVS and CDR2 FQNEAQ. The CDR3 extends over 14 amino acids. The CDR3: CASSLVQEGTEAFF. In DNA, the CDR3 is TGTGCCAGCAGCTTAGTTCAGGAGGGGACTGAAGCTTTCTTT. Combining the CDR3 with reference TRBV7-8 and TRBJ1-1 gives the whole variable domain GAGVSQSPRYKVAKRGQDVALRCDPISGHVSLFWYQQALGQGPEFLTYFQNEAQLDKSGLPSDRFFAERPEGSVSTLKIQRTQQEDSAVYLCASSLVQEGTEAFFGQGTRLTVV.

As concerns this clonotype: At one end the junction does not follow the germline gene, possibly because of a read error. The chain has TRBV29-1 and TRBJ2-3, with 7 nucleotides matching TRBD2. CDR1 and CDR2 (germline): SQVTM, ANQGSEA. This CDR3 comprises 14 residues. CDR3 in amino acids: CSVGASGDTGTQYF. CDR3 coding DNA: TGCAGCGTTGGGGCTAGCGGCGACACAGGTACGCAGTATTTT.

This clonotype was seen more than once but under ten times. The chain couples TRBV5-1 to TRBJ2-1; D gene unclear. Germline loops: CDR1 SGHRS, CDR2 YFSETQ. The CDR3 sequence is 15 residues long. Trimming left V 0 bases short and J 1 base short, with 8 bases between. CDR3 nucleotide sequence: TGCGCCAGCAGCTTGGGATTCGGTTCCTACAATGAGCAGTTCTTC. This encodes CASSLGFGSYNEQFF.

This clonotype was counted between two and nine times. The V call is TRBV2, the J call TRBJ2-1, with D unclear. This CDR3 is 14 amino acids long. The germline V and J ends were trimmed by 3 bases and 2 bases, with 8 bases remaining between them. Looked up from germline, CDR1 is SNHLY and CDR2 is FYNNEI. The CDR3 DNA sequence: TGTGCCAGCAGTGACTCCCCGACCTACAATGAGCAGTTCTTC. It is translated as CASSDSPTYNEQFF.

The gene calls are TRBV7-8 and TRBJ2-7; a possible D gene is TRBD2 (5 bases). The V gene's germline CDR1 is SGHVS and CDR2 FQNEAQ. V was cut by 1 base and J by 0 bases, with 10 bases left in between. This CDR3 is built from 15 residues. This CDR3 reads CASSLGRTRSYEQYF. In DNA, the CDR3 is TGTGCCAGCAGCTTAGGGAGGACCCGCTCCTACGAGCAGTACTTC.

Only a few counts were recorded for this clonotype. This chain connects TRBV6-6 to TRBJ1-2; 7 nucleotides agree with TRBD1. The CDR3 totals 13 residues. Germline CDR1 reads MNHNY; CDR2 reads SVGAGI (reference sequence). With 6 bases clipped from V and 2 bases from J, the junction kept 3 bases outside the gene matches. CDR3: CASSRDSNYGYTF. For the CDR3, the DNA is TGTGCCAGCAGCAGGGACAGCAACTATGGCTACACCTTC.